Listed below are T cell receptor beta chains from one sample, sequenced in a study of tumor-infiltrating lymphocytes in primary liver carcinoma. Each CDR3 protein gets one entry after TCRdb re-called the multiplex PCR reads with MiXCR. The sample yields around 210,000 distinct CDR3 sequences, less than 70% seen once. Sequencing was carried out using peripheral blood. The receptors come from an older woman with primary liver carcinoma and hepatitis B virus infection. The CDR3 runs from the conserved cysteine through the conserved F or W. A D gene is named only where the DNA matches it firmly. Expanded clones get a size class; other rows say once, few or many, or leave the size out.

abundance: .
d_gene: TRBD1
j_gene: TRBJ1-5
v_gene: TRBV4-2
CDR3nt: TGTGCCAGCAGCCTCGACAGGGTTGGCAATCAGCCCCAGCATTTT
CDR3aa: CASSLDRVGNQPQHF

abundance: .
d_gene: TRBD2
j_gene: TRBJ2-2
v_gene: TRBV7-9
CDR3nt: TGTGCCAGCAGCACCAACACGGGACTAGCGGTCGACACCGGGGAGCTGTTTTTT
CDR3aa: CASSTNTGLAVDTGELFF

abundance: many
d_gene: TRBD2
j_gene: TRBJ2-1
v_gene: TRBV4-1
CDR3nt: TGCGCCAGCAGCCAAGAGACTAGCGGGGATGTCAATGAGCAGTTCTTC
CDR3aa: CASSQETSGDVNEQFF

abundance: .
d_gene: TRBD1
j_gene: TRBJ2-1
v_gene: TRBV5-5
CDR3nt: TGTGCCAGCAGCGACAGGGGAGGTTCCTACAATGAGCAGTTCTTC
CDR3aa: CASSDRGGSYNEQFF

abundance: many
d_gene: .
j_gene: TRBJ2-2
v_gene: TRBV5-6
CDR3nt: TGTGCCAGCAGCTTAGAAATCCTAGCGGGGGAGCTGTTTTTT
CDR3aa: CASSLEILAGELFF

abundance: few
d_gene: .
j_gene: TRBJ2-5
v_gene: TRBV28
CDR3nt: TGTGCCAGCATGAAGAACGGAGAGACCCAGTACTTC
CDR3aa: CASMKNGETQYF

abundance: .
d_gene: .
j_gene: TRBJ2-2
v_gene: TRBV7-9
CDR3nt: TGTGCCAGCAGCTTAGTAAGATTCTGGCGATCCGGGGAGCTGTTTTTT
CDR3aa: CASSLVRFWRSGELFF

abundance: .
d_gene: .
j_gene: TRBJ2-3
v_gene: TRBV11-1
CDR3nt: TGTGCCAGCAGTTGGGGCCGAACAGATACGCAGTGTTTT
CDR3aa: CASSWGRTDTQCF

abundance: .
d_gene: .
j_gene: TRBJ2-7
v_gene: TRBV11-3
CDR3nt: TGTGCCAACAGCATAGGTACAGATTCCTACGAGCAGTACTTC
CDR3aa: CANSIGTDSYEQYF

abundance: few
d_gene: .
j_gene: TRBJ2-7
v_gene: TRBV7-9
CDR3nt: TGTGCCAGCAGCCCGAGTGGGGACTACGAGCAGTACTTC
CDR3aa: CASSPSGDYEQYF

abundance: .
d_gene: .
j_gene: TRBJ1-2
v_gene: TRBV6-5
CDR3nt: TGTGCCAGCAGTCGAGGGACGAGACGAGACTACACCTTC
CDR3aa: CASSRGTRRDYTF

abundance: few
d_gene: .
j_gene: TRBJ2-2
v_gene: TRBV6-2/TRBV6-3
CDR3nt: TGTGCCAGCCGGCATGGAGGGGCCCCCGGGGAGCTGTTTTTT
CDR3aa: CASRHGGAPGELFF

abundance: .
d_gene: .
j_gene: TRBJ2-5
v_gene: TRBV11-2
CDR3nt: TGTGCCATCAACTTATTACGGCACGAGACCCAGTACTTC
CDR3aa: CAINLLRHETQYF

abundance: many
d_gene: TRBD1
j_gene: TRBJ1-1
v_gene: TRBV5-1
CDR3nt: TGCGCCAGCAGCTCTGACAGGGGAGTGGGGACTGAAGCTTTCTTT
CDR3aa: CASSSDRGVGTEAFF

abundance: many
d_gene: .
j_gene: TRBJ1-5
v_gene: TRBV5-5
CDR3nt: TGTGCCAGCAGCTTTTGGGCCCGGGGTCAGCCCCAGCATTTT
CDR3aa: CASSFWARGQPQHF

abundance: .
d_gene: .
j_gene: TRBJ1-1
v_gene: TRBV11-2
CDR3nt: TGTGTCAGCAGGTTCAGCGTTACGAACACTGAAACTTTCTTT
CDR3aa: CVSRFSVTNTETFF

abundance: many
d_gene: .
j_gene: TRBJ1-4
v_gene: TRBV4-1
CDR3nt: TGCGCCAGCAGCCAAGGGTTGCTTACAACTAATGAAAAACTGTTTTTT
CDR3aa: CASSQGLLTTNEKLFF

abundance: .
d_gene: TRBD2
j_gene: TRBJ2-1
v_gene: TRBV6-2/TRBV6-3
CDR3nt: TGTGCCAGCAATCCCCGGGGACCAGCGGGAGGGAATGAGCAGTTCTTC
CDR3aa: CASNPRGPAGGNEQFF

abundance: many
d_gene: .
j_gene: TRBJ1-2
v_gene: TRBV11-2
CDR3nt: TGTGCCAGCAGCTTAGAGGGGAGTACTAACTATGGCTACACCTTC
CDR3aa: CASSLEGSTNYGYTF

abundance: .
d_gene: .
j_gene: TRBJ1-2
v_gene: TRBV6-1
CDR3nt: TGTGCCGGCAGTGAAAGGGTGATTAATGGCTACACCTTC
CDR3aa: CAGSERVINGYTF

abundance: .
d_gene: .
j_gene: TRBJ2-1
v_gene: TRBV12-3/TRBV12-4
CDR3nt: TGTGCCAGCAGTACTGATTACTACAATGAGCAGATCTTC
CDR3aa: CASSTDYYNEQIF

abundance: many
d_gene: TRBD1
j_gene: TRBJ2-2
v_gene: TRBV6-5
CDR3nt: TGTGCCAGCAGCTGGGACAGCACCGGGGAGCTGTTTTTT
CDR3aa: CASSWDSTGELFF

abundance: .
d_gene: .
j_gene: TRBJ1-5
v_gene: TRBV29-1
CDR3nt: TGCAGCGTTTTGTTCGGGTTGGACAATCAGCTCCAGCATTTT
CDR3aa: CSVLFGLDNQLQHF

abundance: many
d_gene: .
j_gene: TRBJ1-4
v_gene: TRBV6-6
CDR3nt: TGTGCCAGCCGCCTGGGGGGGGGAGGTGAAAAACTGTTTTTT
CDR3aa: CASRLGGGGEKLFF